This T cell receptor beta chain was retrieved from a study of OX40 agonist ivuxolimab in advanced cancers. Study conclusions and caveats: Part of the nonresponder group also had normalized T-cell clonal expansion that was low. The CD4+ and CD8+ T cells in the blood had expanded clonally by week 6 at 0.1 to 3.0 mg/kg.

Libraries were prepared by immunoSEQ multiplex PCR; TCRdb keeps only in-frame clonotypes and omits some of them. The sample holds some 80,000 clones, roughly 90% seen once. Points on this clone: The antigen is unknown.

This CDR3 region has 12 residues. V was pared by 6 bases and J by 6 bases, with 9 bases between. CDR1 is SGHTA and CDR2 is FQGNSA in the germline V gene. Autoimmune disease history or systemic immunosuppression led to patients being barred. Sampled blood was obtained at baseline, cycle 4 day 1, and cycle 7 day 1. This clonotype was sampled from an adult with an advanced solid tumor such as melanoma, head and neck, liver or kidney cancer. The rearrangement uses TRBV7-2 and TRBJ2-1; D is undetermined. Sequencing used CD4+ or CD8+ T cells sorted from blood, obtained in a trial of the OX40 agonist ivuxolimab. The CDR3 DNA sequence: TGTGCCAGCAGGCAGGCCGGCAATGAGCAGTTCTTC. Translated: CASRQAGNEQFF.